The TCR beta chain described here comes from a study of CD8+ T cells in alopecia areata. On the study more broadly: A 6-month period off drug followed tofacitinib, which lasted 6 to 18 months. Points from the study as a whole: Tofacitinib significantly reduced both scalp clonality and expanded CD8+ clones among the top 100. Clonality in lesional scalp, especially alopecia totalis/universalis, exceeded that of normal scalp.

Documented treatment: oral pan-JAK inhibitor, 5-10 mg twice daily. Both peripheral blood and punch biopsies of lesional scalp skin were obtained from patients who had alopecia areata. V shed 2 bases and J shed 9 bases, with 17 bases lying between them. Germline V lookup: CDR1 GTSNPN, CDR2 SVGIG (reference sequence). CDR3 length: 14 residues. A note on this clone: Its specificity is not known.

Extraction of RNA preceded its reverse transcription into cDNA, which served as the sequencing template. Using immunoSEQ multiplex PCR, the repertoire was profiled, and TCRdb retains in-frame clones only, with some absent. The repertoire has about 120,000 clones, around 56% of them found once; the top ten carry around 0.46%. The sample consisted of CD4+ T cells sorted from blood, taken at week 4, from a patient treated with tofacitinib. This chain uses TRBV30 with TRBJ2-1, with D perhaps matching TRBD2 (6 bases). This receptor was obtained from a human donor with alopecia areata. CDR3 bases: TGTGCCTGGAGTATGGGACTGGATTCGGGTGAGCAGTTCTTC. Its protein is CAWSMGLDSGEQFF.